The count of the clone carrying this T cell receptor (beta chain) is one. Clones were read by immunoSEQ multiplex PCR, and TCRdb kept only the in-frame ones, dropping some. The sample includes around 200,000 clones, about 85% seen only once; the top ten take roughly 9.2%. The CDR3 has 12 amino acids. The V and J ends lost 1 base and 9 bases respectively, with 7 bases between them. Germline CDR1 is SGHNT and CDR2 is YENEEA. This record belongs to a study of blood T cell repertoires in COVID-19. Study background: The United States, Italy and Spain were the sources of the acute and convalescent COVID-19 samples.

V usage is TRBV11-3 and J usage is TRBJ2-1; D ambiguous. The origin of this receptor is an elderly woman with acute or convalescent COVID-19. Sequencing used peripheral blood. CDR3: CASSLVPGEQFF. The DNA of the CDR3 is TGTGCCAGCAGCTTAGTCCCCGGTGAGCAGTTCTTC. Based on the CDR3 plus reference TRBV11-3 and TRBJ2-1, the full variable domain is EAGVVQSPRYKIIEKKQPVAFWCNPISGHNTLYWYLQNLGQGPELLIRYENEEAVDDSQLPKDRFSAERLKGVDSTLKIQPAELGDSAVYLCASSLVPGEQFFGPGTRLTVL.